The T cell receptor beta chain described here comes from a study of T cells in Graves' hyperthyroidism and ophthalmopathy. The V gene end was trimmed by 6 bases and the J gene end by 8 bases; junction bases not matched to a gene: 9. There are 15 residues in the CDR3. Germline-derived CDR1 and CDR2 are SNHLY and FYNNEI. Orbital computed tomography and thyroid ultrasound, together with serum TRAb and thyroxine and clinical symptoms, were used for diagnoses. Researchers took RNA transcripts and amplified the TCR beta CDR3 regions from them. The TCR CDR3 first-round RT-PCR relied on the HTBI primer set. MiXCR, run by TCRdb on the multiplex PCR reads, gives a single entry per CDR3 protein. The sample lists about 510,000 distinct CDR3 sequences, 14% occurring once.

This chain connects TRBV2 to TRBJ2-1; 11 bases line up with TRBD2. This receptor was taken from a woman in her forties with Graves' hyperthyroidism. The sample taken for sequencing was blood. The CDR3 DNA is TGTGCCAGCAGGGCGGACCCGGGACTAGCGGATGAGCAGTTCTTC. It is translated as CASRADPGLADEQFF. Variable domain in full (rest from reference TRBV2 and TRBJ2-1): EPEVTQTPSHQVTQMGQEVILRCVPISNHLYFYWYRQILGQKVEFLVSFYNNEISEKSEIFDDQFSVERPDGSNFTLKIRSTKLEDSAMYFCASRADPGLADEQFFGPGTRLTVL.